The 28 T cell receptor beta chains presented below share a single source sample, sequenced in a study of blood T cell repertoires in COVID-19 (dated by TCRdb to the early 2020s). The library came from the immunoSEQ multiplex PCR assay. TCRdb took over this immuneACCESS table, retaining in-frame rearrangements with V and J assigned. Such tables are incomplete; in checked studies, under half of the missing clones stem from an unresolved V gene, and the remainder is unexplained. In all, the sample holds 130,000 to 150,000 clones, and roughly 90% of those were seen once. The top ten clonotypes cover more than 1% of the sample. Sequencing used PBMCs or T cells enriched from blood (not recorded which). All receptors come from a woman in her twenties or thirties with acute COVID-19.

The chain has TRBV10-3 and TRBJ2-3, with D possibly being TRBD2 (6 bases). This CDR3 is built from 18 residues. Trimming cost V 8 bases and J 1 base, with 25 bases left between them. Germline assignment: CDR1 ENHRY and CDR2 SYGVKD. CDR3 in DNA: TGTGCCATCGGCGGCGGGGACCGACTTACGGGGCGCACAGATACGCAGTATTTT. Its translation is CAIGGGDRLTGRTDTQYF.

The rearrangement uses TRBV6-2 or TRBV6-3 and TRBJ1-1; D might be TRBD1 (6 bases). CDR1 and CDR2 (germline): MNHEY, SVGEGT. Trimming removed 5 bases at V and 5 bases at J, with 9 bases between. The length of the CDR3 is 12 residues. CDR3 coding DNA: TGTGCCAGCAGTACACAGGGTACTGAAGCTTTCTTT. It encodes CASSTQGTEAFF.

The chain joins TRBV4-3 to TRBJ2-3; D is perhaps TRBD1 (6 bases). CDR1 is LGHNA and CDR2 is YSLEER in the germline V gene. The CDR3 spans 17 residues. Trimming took off 4 bases at V and 3 bases at J, with 20 bases between the two ends. The DNA of the CDR3 is TGCGCCAGCAGCCGCAAACAGACAGGCGGACGGACAGATACGCAGTATTTT. Its translation: CASSRKQTGGRTDTQYF.

J is TRBJ1-2 and V is TRBV9; 7 bases are shared with TRBD1. This CDR3 is 14 amino acids long. Trimming cost V 3 bases and J 6 bases; bases outside gene matches: 8. The germline V gene has CDR1 SGDLS and CDR2 YYNGEE. The CDR3 sequence: CASSARDSPDGYTF. The CDR3 DNA reads as TGTGCCAGCAGCGCCCGGGACAGCCCTGATGGCTACACCTTC.

This sequence joins TRBV6-4 and TRBJ2-6, with a weak D call TRBD1 (6 bases). Germline loops: CDR1 MRHNA, CDR2 SNTAGT. This CDR3 region has 16 residues. With 3 bases removed from V and 4 bases from J, the gap between germline ends came to 13 bases. Here the CDR3 reads CASSESGATGANVLTF. DNA of the CDR3: TGTGCCAGCAGTGAATCAGGGGCAACCGGGGCCAACGTCCTGACTTTC.

The chain couples TRBV7-9 to TRBJ2-1; 14 bases map to TRBD2. CDR3 length equals 16 residues. Unmatched junction bases numbered 5, after V lost 4 bases and J lost 6 bases. The germline V gene encodes CDR1 SEHNR and CDR2 FQNEAQ (reference sequence). The CDR3 sequence: CASSWGLAGESNEQFF. The CDR3 region has the DNA TGTGCCAGCAGCTGGGGACTAGCGGGAGAATCCAATGAGCAGTTCTTC.

The chain is built from TRBV5-4 and TRBJ2-1, with 7 positions matching TRBD1. After removal of 4 bases from V and 4 bases from J, the junction contained 8 bases not matched to a gene. Germline V lookup: CDR1 SGHNT, CDR2 YYREEE (reference sequence). This CDR3 comprises 15 residues. As DNA, the CDR3 is TGTGCCAGCAGCGGGGCCGGGACAGCTTACAATGAGCAGTTCTTC. It encodes CASSGAGTAYNEQFF.

The V gene is TRBV27, the J gene TRBJ2-7; TRBD1 matches 11 bases. The CDR3 runs 15 residues. Germline-derived CDR1 and CDR2 are MNHEY and SMNVEV (reference sequence). J was trimmed by 3 bases and V by 6 bases; bases with no gene match: 7. The CDR3 sequence is CASSLVGTGGYEQYF. CDR3 sequence (DNA): TGTGCCAGCAGCCTAGTTGGGACAGGGGGCTACGAGCAGTACTTC.

V usage is TRBV10-3 and J usage is TRBJ1-3; D unresolved. V lost 5 bases to trimming and J lost 0 bases, with 17 bases between them. Looked up from germline, CDR1 is ENHRY and CDR2 is SYGVKD. This CDR3 is built from 17 residues. The CDR3 loop is CAISPSPGKGSGNTIYF. DNA of the CDR3: TGTGCCATCAGTCCATCCCCCGGGAAAGGCTCTGGAAACACCATATATTTT.

The chain couples TRBV29-1 to TRBJ1-5, with D hard to call. CDR1 SQVTM and CDR2 ANQGSEA come from the germline V gene. There are 12 residues in the CDR3. V shed 4 bases and J shed 1 base, with 5 bases lying between them. The CDR3 loop reads CSVVSSNQPQHF. CDR3 DNA: TGCAGCGTTGTAAGCAGCAATCAGCCCCAGCATTTT.

The gene calls are TRBV5-4 and TRBJ2-5; D may be TRBD2 (6 bases). The length of the CDR3 is 14 residues. The germline CDR1 and CDR2 sequences are SGHNT and YYREEE (reference sequence). Deletions cut 4 bases from V and 4 bases from J, with 14 bases between. CDR3 sequence: CASSPRLEGETQYF. CDR3 in DNA: TGTGCCAGCAGCCCTCGGCTGGAGGGAGAGACCCAGTACTTC. Full variable domain (remainder filled in from reference TRBV5-4 and TRBJ2-5): ETGVTQSPTHLIKTRGQQVTLRCSSQSGHNTVSWYQQALGQGPQFIFQYYREEENGRGNFPPRFSGLQFPNYSSELNVNALELDDSALYLCASSPRLEGETQYFGPGTRLLVL.

The chain links TRBV19 to TRBJ1-2; the D gene is possibly TRBD1 (6 bases). V lost 7 bases and J 7 bases, leaving 16 bases between the germline ends. CDR1 LNHDA and CDR2 SQIVND come from the germline V gene (reference sequence). This CDR3 has 13 amino acids. The CDR3 coding sequence is TGTGCCAGTACGGGAGGGGGGCGCGTTGGCTACACCTTC. This gives the protein CASTGGGRVGYTF.

As to this clone: Mismatch with germline at one junction end may stem from a read error. The V and J genes are TRBV2 and TRBJ2-5; the D is unclear. CDR1 and CDR2 from the germline V gene are SNHLY and FYNNEI. The CDR3 has 17 amino acids. The CDR3 protein is CASSEFLEVRNQETQYF. The CDR3 nucleotides are TGTGCCAGCAGTGAATTCTTAGAGGTCCGGAATCAAGAGACTCAGTACTTC.

Only a few counts were recorded for this clone. The gene calls are TRBV7-2 and TRBJ2-1, with 10 nucleotides matching TRBD2. This CDR3 spans 16 amino acids. Germline CDR1 SGHTA, CDR2 FQGNSA. V shed 5 bases, J shed 7 bases, and the junction held 11 bases outside the gene matches. For the CDR3, the DNA is TGTGCCAGCAGCCCACGGGGGCTAGCGGGAGCTAATGAGCAGTTCTTC. The encoded protein is CASSPRGLAGANEQFF.

The rearrangement joins TRBV4-3 to TRBJ1-2; D is uncertain. V was trimmed by 6 bases and J by 6 bases, leaving 14 bases between them. There are 13 residues in the CDR3. Germline V CDR1 and CDR2: LGHNA, YSLEER. The CDR3 nucleotides are TGCGCCAGCAGTCGAGAGGTGGGAGATGGCTACACCTTC. This gives the protein CASSREVGDGYTF.

This chain uses TRBV6-1 with TRBJ2-7, with no clear D. There are 11 residues in the CDR3. V was cut by 1 base and J by 12 bases, with 10 bases left in between. Germline values: CDR1 MNHNS, CDR2 SASEGT. This CDR3 reads CASSEGPPRYF. In nucleotides, the CDR3 is TGTGCCAGCAGTGAAGGTCCCCCTCGGTACTTC.

The chain combines TRBV10-3 with TRBJ1-1; no firm D call. The length of the CDR3 is 14 residues. V was pared by 4 bases and J by 1 base, with 10 bases between. CDR1 ENHRY and CDR2 SYGVKD come from the germline V gene. In nucleotides, the CDR3 is TGTGCCATCAGTGTAACCGCGGGGAACACTGAAGCTTTCTTT. Protein sequence: CAISVTAGNTEAFF.

The chain recombines TRBV28 with TRBJ1-2; no firm D call. Germline V lookup: CDR1 MDHEN, CDR2 SYDVKM. The CDR3 length is 13 residues. With 5 bases removed from V and 5 bases from J, the gap between germline ends came to 12 bases. Here the CDR3 DNA reads TGTGCCAGCAGTCCACCATCACTGTATGGCTACACCTTC. This codes for CASSPPSLYGYTF.

This clone was recorded a few times. The chain links TRBV5-5 to TRBJ2-2; no definite D call. Germline loops: CDR1 SGHKS, CDR2 YYEKEE (reference sequence). The CDR3 consists of 14 residues. V was cut by 1 base and J by 7 bases, with 11 bases left in between. CDR3 nucleotides: TGTGCCAGCAGCTTGTCCCCCACAAGCGGGGAGCTGTTTTTT. Its protein is CASSLSPTSGELFF.

The V gene is TRBV7-2, the J gene TRBJ2-7; D is uncertain. Deletions cut 4 bases from V and 3 bases from J, with 7 bases between. This CDR3 contains 12 residues. Germline V gene sequence: CDR1 SGHTA, CDR2 FQGNSA. The CDR3 DNA reads TGTGCCAGCAGCTCCCACAGCTACGAGCAGTACTTC. It yields the protein CASSSHSYEQYF.

The chain couples TRBV5-1 to TRBJ2-1; weak D call: TRBD2 (6 bases). The CDR3 length is 17 residues. V dropped 0 bases and J dropped 0 bases, with 13 bases sitting between them. CDR1 SGHRS and CDR2 YFSETQ come from the germline V gene. The CDR3 DNA follows: TGCGCCAGCAGCTTGGGGGACTCCTTGAGCTCCTACAATGAGCAGTTCTTC. Protein product: CASSLGDSLSSYNEQFF.

CDR3: CARSSDTTARFGGNTIYF. For the CDR3, the DNA is TGTGCCAGAAGCTCGGATACGACAGCACGTTTTGGTGGAAACACCATATATTTT. The chain combines TRBV5-3 with TRBJ1-3; D perhaps matches TRBD1 (5 bases). TRBV5-3 is noted as an ORF with a role that remains uncertain. The CDR3 totals 18 residues. V gave up 3 bases and J gave up 3 bases, with 22 bases separating them.

This clone was counted once. The rearrangement links TRBV5-1 to TRBJ1-5; D remains unclear. Germline V gene lookup returns CDR1 SGHRS and CDR2 YFSETQ. Trimming took 4 bases from V and 4 from J, leaving 12 bases between them. The CDR3 covers 14 residues. In DNA form, the CDR3 reads TGCGCCAGCAGCGGCGGAGATAGTAATCAGCCCCAGCATTTT. Protein: CASSGGDSNQPQHF.

V usage is TRBV28 and J usage is TRBJ1-1; a possible D gene is TRBD1 (5 bases). The CDR3 has 13 residues. Germline V gene data show CDR1 as MDHEN and CDR2 as SYDVKM. Deletions cut 4 bases from V and 5 bases from J, with 11 bases between. CDR3 sequence: CASSSFRGTEAFF. In nucleotides, the CDR3 is TGTGCCAGCAGTTCCTTCCGGGGGACTGAAGCTTTCTTT.

V gene TRBV11-2 combines with J gene TRBJ2-2; 11 bases fit TRBD1. The CDR3 is made up of 16 amino acids. J gave up 3 bases and V 5 bases, and 5 bases lay outside the gene matches. Looked up from germline, CDR1 is SGHAT and CDR2 is FQNNGV. The CDR3 DNA reads as TGTGCCAGCAGCGCTGGACAGGGGGCGGACACCGGGGAGCTGTTTTTT. Translation: CASSAGQGADTGELFF.

The chain carries TRBV5-6 and TRBJ2-2, with 10 bases that match TRBD1. The germline CDR1 and CDR2 sequences are SGHDT and YYEEEE. The CDR3 covers 16 residues. Trimming took 3 bases from V and 4 from J; bases not matched to a gene: 6. The CDR3 DNA sequence: TGTGCCAGCAGCTACCCGGGACAGGGGAGCACCGGGGAGCTGTTTTTT. It specifies CASSYPGQGSTGELFF.

This chain connects TRBV28 to TRBJ1-5; D is possibly TRBD1 (5 bases). Per the germline V gene, CDR1 is MDHEN and CDR2 is SYDVKM. The V end lost 7 bases, the J end lost 4 bases, and 23 bases lay between the germline ends. The CDR3 contains 17 residues. The DNA of the CDR3 is TGTGCCAGCACCAAAAGGGGCTACGAGACTCGGAATCAGCCCCAGCATTTT. Amino acids: CASTKRGYETRNQPQHF.

The table lists this clone with a few counts. The gene calls are TRBV5-6 and TRBJ2-2, with 16 bases aligning to TRBD2. CDR1 is SGHDT, CDR2 YYEEEE, per germline. The CDR3 contains 19 residues. V was pared by 2 bases and J by 5 bases, with 9 bases of the junction left unmatched. CDR3 loop: CASSFDRGLAGGPTGELFF. CDR3 in DNA: TGTGCCAGCAGCTTCGACCGGGGACTAGCGGGAGGGCCAACCGGGGAGCTGTTTTTT. The variable domain in full, completed from reference TRBV5-6 and TRBJ2-2, reads DAGVTQSPTHLIKTRGQQVTLRCSPKSGHDTVSWYQQALGQGPQFIFQYYEEEERQRGNFPDRFSGHQFPNYSSELNVNALLLGDSALYLCASSFDRGLAGGPTGELFFGEGSRLTVL.